Here is one TCR beta chain with its context. This record belongs to a study of CD4 and CD8 cells across lung adenocarcinoma regions. CDR1 and CDR2 (germline): MGHDK, SYGVNS. This CDR3 spans 12 amino acids. V lost 7 bases and J lost 7, with 10 bases in between. TCRdb itself ran the PCR reads through MiXCR, one entry per CDR3 protein. Of about 6,400 distinct CDR3 sequences detected, roughly 50% appear once; the ten largest clones hold about 31%. Sample: CD4+ T cells from the center of a lung tumor. The receptor was derived from a female donor with lung adenocarcinoma. The CD4 and CD8 labels of this study may be unreliable. The chain combines TRBV25-1 with TRBJ2-2; D not resolved. The CDR3 loop is CASTPGGGELFF. The CDR3 DNA reads TGTGCCAGCACCCCTGGTGGCGGGGAGCTGTTTTTT.